The 30 T cell receptor beta chains below come from one sample, sequenced in a study of blood T cell repertoires in COVID-19. This table comes from immunoSEQ multiplex PCR, and its TCRdb copy is limited to in-frame clones, with some not included. This table holds 160,000 or so clones, roughly 80% found once. The sequenced sample was PBMCs or T cells enriched from blood (not recorded which). The receptor set was obtained from a woman in her thirties or forties with acute COVID-19.

The chain is built from TRBV29-1 and TRBJ2-3; 7 bases map to TRBD2. The ends lost 4 bases at V and 4 bases at J; junction bases unmatched: 8. From germline, CDR1 is SQVTM and CDR2 ANQGSEA. This CDR3 has 14 residues. CDR3 loop: CSVGLRLAPDTQYF. DNA for the CDR3: TGCAGCGTTGGCCTTAGACTAGCCCCAGATACGCAGTATTTT.

V is TRBV2 and J is TRBJ2-2, with D possibly TRBD1 on 6 matching bases. CDR1 and CDR2 (germline): SNHLY, FYNNEI. The CDR3 runs 14 residues. Trimming pared 6 bases from V and 1 base from J, leaving 9 bases between. For the CDR3, the DNA is TGTGCCAGCAGCGAGGGACAGAACACCGGGGAGCTGTTTTTT. This gives the protein CASSEGQNTGELFF.

V is TRBV5-1 and J is TRBJ2-1; 10 nucleotides agree with TRBD1. Germline V lookup: CDR1 SGHRS, CDR2 YFSETQ. This CDR3 region has 16 residues. V dropped 0 bases and J dropped 2; count of bases not matched to a gene: 2. Here the CDR3 reads CASSLGQGATYNEQFF. As DNA, the CDR3 is TGCGCCAGCAGCTTGGGACAGGGGGCCACCTACAATGAGCAGTTCTTC. The complete variable domain, with remaining parts taken from reference TRBV5-1 and TRBJ2-1, reads KAGVTQTPRYLIKTRGQQVTLSCSPISGHRSVSWYQQTPGQGLQFLFEYFSETQRNKGNFPGRFSGRQFSNSRSEMNVSTLELGDSALYLCASSLGQGATYNEQFFGPGTRLTVL.

This chain connects TRBV3-1 (or the pseudogene TRBV3-2) to TRBJ2-5; D is unresolved. CDR1 is LGHDT, CDR2 YNNKEL, per germline (reference sequence). V was clipped by 5 bases and J by 3 bases, with 4 bases between them. The CDR3 spans 11 residues. The CDR3 here is CASSEEETQYF. CDR3 in DNA: TGTGCCAGCAGCGAGGAAGAGACCCAGTACTTC.

The chain links TRBV29-1 to TRBJ1-2; 7 positions agree with TRBD1. V shed 6 bases and J 1 base; nucleotides not matched to a gene: 8. The germline gives CDR1 SQVTM, CDR2 ANQGSEA. This CDR3 has 14 residues. CDR3 sequence (DNA): TGCAGCGTCGGCCAGGGACAGAGTAACTATGGCTACACCTTC. Translated: CSVGQGQSNYGYTF.

This chain links TRBV11-2 with TRBJ1-4; 9 bases are a match to TRBD1. The junction had 6 bases not matched to a gene; V was cut back by 5 bases and J by 8 bases. Germline assignment: CDR1 SGHAT and CDR2 FQNNGV. The CDR3 has 14 residues. The CDR3 here is CASSPGTGNEKLFF. The DNA for the CDR3 is TGTGCCAGCAGCCCCGGGACAGGGAACGAAAAACTGTTTTTT. Full variable domain (remainder filled in from reference TRBV11-2 and TRBJ1-4): EAGVAQSPRYKIIEKRQSVAFWCNPISGHATLYWYQQILGQGPKLLIQFQNNGVVDDSQLPKDRFSAERLKGVDSTLKIQPAKLEDSAVYLCASSPGTGNEKLFFGSGTQLSVL.

J is TRBJ2-3 and V is TRBV15, with 7 bases identical to TRBD1. In germline, CDR1 is LNHNV, CDR2 YYDKDF (reference sequence). With V trimmed by 2 bases and J by 0 bases, 5 bases remained unmatched. The CDR3 totals 16 residues. For the CDR3, the DNA is TGTGCCACCAGCAGAAGGACGGGACAGAGCACAGATACGCAGTATTTT. It translates to CATSRRTGQSTDTQYF. Supplemented by reference TRBV15 and TRBJ2-3, the full variable domain reads DAMVIQNPRYQVTQFGKPVTLSCSQTLNHNVMYWYQQKSSQAPKLLFHYYDKDFNNEADTPDNFQSRRPNTSFCFLDIRSPGLGDTAMYLCATSRRTGQSTDTQYFGPGTRLTVL.

Here the CDR3 DNA reads TGTGCCAGCAACCATGGGGCTGGCTACACCTTC. Amino acid sequence: CASNHGAGYTF. The V gene is TRBV25-1, the J gene TRBJ1-2; the D gene is possibly TRBD1 (5 bases). V was shortened by 7 bases and J by 7 bases, with 10 bases between the two germline ends. The CDR3 totals 11 residues. Germline assignment: CDR1 MGHDK and CDR2 SYGVNS.

This chain joins TRBV6-6 and TRBJ1-1; D is perhaps TRBD1 (6 bases). V was trimmed by 6 bases and J by 10 bases, leaving 12 bases between them. Germline CDR1 is MNHNY and CDR2 is SVGAGI (reference sequence). CDR3 length: 11 residues. DNA for the CDR3: TGTGCCAGCAGGAACACAGGGAGAGCTTTCTTT. Translating it yields CASRNTGRAFF.

The chain links TRBV5-6 to TRBJ1-5; possible D gene TRBD1, 5 bases. The V gene lost 3 bases and the J gene lost 5 bases, with 9 bases spanning the gap. Germline CDR1 reads SGHDT; CDR2 reads YYEEEE. The length of the CDR3 is 13 residues. CDR3 sequence (DNA): TGTGCCAGCAGCTGGACACCTCATCAGCCCCAGCATTTT. It yields the protein CASSWTPHQPQHF.

Here the CDR3 reads CASSQVPAGGLGDTQYF. In DNA, the CDR3 is TGCGCCAGCAGCCAAGTACCAGCGGGAGGGCTGGGAGATACGCAGTATTTT. The chain recombines TRBV4-1 with TRBJ2-3; 10 bases match TRBD2. This CDR3 has 17 amino acids. Germline V gives CDR1 MGHRA, CDR2 YSYEKL. Losses at the gene ends were 1 base for V and 5 bases for J; bases not matched to a gene: 9.

The chain combines TRBV9 with TRBJ2-1; tentatively, D is TRBD1 (5 bases). The CDR3 has 13 residues. With 7 bases removed from V and 8 bases from J, the gap between germline ends came to 16 bases. Germline CDR1 SGDLS, CDR2 YYNGEE. CDR3 sequence reads: CASSVHRLDEQFF. In DNA form, the CDR3 reads TGTGCCAGCTCCGTACACAGGTTAGATGAGCAGTTCTTC.

V gene TRBV2 combines with J gene TRBJ1-2, with no clear D. Germline lookup yields CDR1 SNHLY and CDR2 FYNNEI. This CDR3 is built from 13 residues. Trimming cost V 4 bases and J 7 bases, with 13 bases left between them. The CDR3 coding sequence is TGTGCCAGCAGTGGGGGTGCCGGGAGTGGCTACACCTTC. The encoded protein is CASSGGAGSGYTF.

The chain recombines TRBV5-1 with TRBJ2-1; a possible D gene is TRBD2 (5 bases). V was clipped by 0 bases and J by 6 bases, with 13 bases between them. CDR3 length equals 15 residues. Germline V gene lookup returns CDR1 SGHRS and CDR2 YFSETQ. CDR3 sequence reads: CASSLAQTEANEQFF. The CDR3 DNA reads TGCGCCAGCAGCTTGGCCCAAACGGAGGCCAATGAGCAGTTCTTC. The full variable domain, completed using reference TRBV5-1 and TRBJ2-1, is KAGVTQTPRYLIKTRGQQVTLSCSPISGHRSVSWYQQTPGQGLQFLFEYFSETQRNKGNFPGRFSGRQFSNSRSEMNVSTLELGDSALYLCASSLAQTEANEQFFGPGTRLTVL.

This chain joins TRBV10-3 and TRBJ2-3; TRBD2 matches at 10 bases. The CDR3 sequence is 16 residues long. With 8 bases clipped from V and 0 bases from J, the junction kept 8 bases outside the gene matches. CDR1 is ENHRY and CDR2 is SYGVKD in the germline V gene. This chain's CDR3 is CAIARTSGASTDTQYF. As DNA, the CDR3 is TGTGCCATCGCCAGAACTAGCGGGGCTAGCACAGATACGCAGTATTTT.

The chain employs TRBV6-5 and TRBJ2-1; the match to TRBD1 covers 7 bases. Per germline, CDR1 MNHEY and CDR2 SVGAGI. The CDR3 extends over 15 amino acids. J gave up 8 bases and V 6 bases, and 13 bases lay outside the gene matches. The CDR3 bases are TGTGCCAGCAGCCCCGGACCTTTCCAGGGGGATGAGCAGTTCTTC. Protein product: CASSPGPFQGDEQFF.

This clone appeared once. The rearrangement links TRBV7-2 to TRBJ2-1; the D gene is possibly TRBD2 (5 bases). CDR1 is SGHTA and CDR2 is FQGNSA in the germline V gene. Trimming left V 5 bases short and J 0 bases short, with 11 bases between. The CDR3 covers 15 residues. The CDR3 bases are TGTGCCAGCAGCCTCCCTAGCAGCTCCTACAATGAGCAGTTCTTC. Translating it yields CASSLPSSSYNEQFF.

The rearrangement uses TRBV2 and TRBJ2-1; 7 positions agree with TRBD2. Looked up from germline, CDR1 is SNHLY and CDR2 is FYNNEI. This CDR3 spans 12 amino acids. V dropped 5 bases and J dropped 10; count of bases not matched to a gene: 5. The CDR3 nucleotides are TGTGCCAGCAGTCTGGCGCGGGGGGAGCAGTTCTTC. It codes for CASSLARGEQFF.

The chain has TRBV28 and TRBJ1-5, with 12 bases aligning to TRBD1. CDR3 size: 16 residues. Germline lookup yields CDR1 MDHEN and CDR2 SYDVKM. Germline trimming cut 4 bases from V and 4 bases from J; bases unmatched to any gene: 5. CDR3 residues: CASSWGGQGANQPQHF. CDR3 DNA sequence: TGTGCCAGCAGTTGGGGGGGACAGGGGGCAAATCAGCCCCAGCATTTT.

This clone was recorded once. The gene calls are TRBV27 and TRBJ1-6, with TRBD1 matching 8 bases. V shed 3 bases and J 5 bases; nucleotides not matched to a gene: 12. The CDR3 contains 18 residues. Germline loops: CDR1 MNHEY, CDR2 SMNVEV (reference sequence). As DNA, the CDR3 is TGTGCCAGCAGTTTTCTCGTGCAAGGGACAGGAGATAATTCACCCCTCCACTTT. Translation: CASSFLVQGTGDNSPLHF.

As for this clone: This sample also contains other DNA sequences that code for the same CDR3. V is TRBV5-1 and J is TRBJ2-1, with 9 bases matching TRBD2. The V segment lost 0 bases and the J segment 3 bases; nucleotides outside the gene matches: 1. The CDR3 runs to 15 residues. Germline V gene lookup returns CDR1 SGHRS and CDR2 YFSETQ. The CDR3 DNA reads as TGCGCCAGCAGCTTGGGACTAGCGGACTACAATGAGCAGTTCTTC. Protein product: CASSLGLADYNEQFF.

This clone came up a few times. V and J are TRBV13 and TRBJ1-1, with D possibly matching TRBD1 (6 bases). Per germline, CDR1 PRHDT and CDR2 FYEKMQ (reference sequence). CDR3 length equals 19 residues. V lost 0 bases and J lost 8, with 28 bases in between. The CDR3 DNA reads as TGTGCCAGCAGCTTAGGGCGAACCTGGGGTATTAGTCAGGGGTTAGAAGCTTTCTTT. It encodes CASSLGRTWGISQGLEAFF.

This rearrangement joins TRBV6-1 to TRBJ1-1; D not resolved. The germline V gene encodes CDR1 MNHNS and CDR2 SASEGT. Trimming took off 1 base at V and 1 base at J, with 7 bases between the two ends. The CDR3 totals 14 residues. The CDR3 DNA reads as TGTGCCAGCAGTGAAGTGGCCTCGAACACTGAAGCTTTCTTT. The encoded protein is CASSEVASNTEAFF.

This chain links TRBV27 with TRBJ1-2, with 8 bases fitting TRBD1. The ends lost 3 bases at V and 4 bases at J; junction bases unmatched: 4. Germline CDR1 MNHEY, CDR2 SMNVEV (reference sequence). CDR3 size: 14 residues. The CDR3 coding sequence is TGTGCCAGCAGTTTGAGACAGGGGATCTATGGCTACACCTTC. Translation: CASSLRQGIYGYTF.

In nucleotides, the CDR3 is TGTGCCATCAGTGAGTCGATCGGCAGGGGCCTTAGCTCCTACGAGCAGTACTTC. Translated, it gives CAISESIGRGLSSYEQYF. V usage is TRBV10-3 and J usage is TRBJ2-7; D possibly corresponds to TRBD1 (6 bases). Germline V gene data show CDR1 as ENHRY and CDR2 as SYGVKD. The CDR3 is 18 amino acids. Trimming stripped 0 bases from V and 0 bases from J, with 18 bases between.

The rearrangement joins TRBV19 to TRBJ1-6, with D tentatively TRBD1 (5 bases). The CDR3 runs 14 residues. The germline gives CDR1 LNHDA, CDR2 SQIVND (reference sequence). V shed 9 bases and J shed 1 base, with 10 bases lying between them. CDR3 sequence: CASGGASYNSPLHF. As DNA, the CDR3 is TGTGCCAGCGGAGGGGCATCCTATAATTCACCCCTCCACTTT. The variable domain in full, completed from reference TRBV19 and TRBJ1-6, reads DGGITQSPKYLFRKEGQNVTLSCEQNLNHDAMYWYRQDPGQGLRLIYYSQIVNDFQKGDIAEGYSVSREKKESFPLTVTSAQKNPTAFYLCASGGASYNSPLHFGNGTRLTVT.

The chain couples TRBV7-9 to TRBJ2-3; 8 bases fit TRBD2. With V trimmed by 7 bases and J by 1 base, 10 bases remained unmatched. The CDR3 consists of 16 residues. Germline CDR1 SEHNR, CDR2 FQNEAQ (reference sequence). The CDR3 bases are TGTGCCAGCACCGTTCTTCAAGCGGGGGGCACAGATACGCAGTATTTT. Translating it yields CASTVLQAGGTDTQYF.

The table lists this clone with a count of one. This chain links TRBV6-5 with TRBJ2-7, with TRBD1 identical over 7 bases. The CDR3 covers 15 residues. V trimming: 6 bases; J trimming: 10 bases; junction bases outside the gene matches: 18. The germline CDR1 and CDR2 sequences are MNHEY and SVGAGI. This CDR3 reads CASRFSPLGQGDQYV. CDR3 sequence (DNA): TGTGCCAGCAGGTTCTCCCCCCTTGGGCAGGGGGACCAGTACGTC.

V and J are TRBV14 and TRBJ2-1, with TRBD2 identical over 12 bases. Trimming took 5 bases from V and 0 from J; bases not matched to a gene: 8. There are 18 residues in the CDR3. Germline V lookup: CDR1 SGHDN, CDR2 FVKESK. The chain's CDR3 is CASSLRTSGKSSYNEQFF. CDR3 sequence (DNA): TGTGCCAGCAGCTTGAGGACTAGCGGGAAGAGCTCCTACAATGAGCAGTTCTTC. Full variable domain (missing parts from reference TRBV14 and TRBJ2-1): EAGVTQFPSHSVIEKGQTVTLRCDPISGHDNLYWYRRVMGKEIKFLLHFVKESKQDESGMPNNRFLAERTGGTYSTLKVQPAELEDSGVYFCASSLRTSGKSSYNEQFFGPGTRLTVL.

The V gene is TRBV6-1, the J gene TRBJ1-2; D uncertain. The CDR3 covers 16 residues. Germline V lookup: CDR1 MNHNS, CDR2 SASEGT. V dropped 1 base and J dropped 2 bases, with 14 bases sitting between them. CDR3 DNA: TGTGCCAGCAGTGAAGGCTCTCGGGGAGGGAACTATGGCTACACCTTC. Protein product: CASSEGSRGGNYGYTF.